These 31 T cell receptor beta chains share one sample of origin, sequenced in a study of cytomegalovirus exposure and HLA in healthy donors. In the PCR, 60 Vbeta and 13 Jbeta primers were used. Sequencing used immunoSEQ multiplex PCR; TCRdb keeps in-frame clones, though not all of them. Here the sample spans under 250,000 clones, around 80% being singletons. The sample was PBMCs. These receptors were obtained from a boy younger than 18 in good health and CMV-seronegative.

The chain employs TRBV4-1 and TRBJ1-5, with no clear D. From germline, CDR1 is MGHRA and CDR2 YSYEKL. Trimming removed 11 bases at V and 5 bases at J, with 10 bases between. This CDR3 is 11 amino acids long. The CDR3 coding sequence is TGCGCCCTTCTGAGGGATCAGCCCCAGCATTTT. Protein product: CALLRDQPQHF.

The chain uses TRBV5-6 and TRBJ1-1; 10 nucleotides align to TRBD1. From germline, CDR1 is SGHDT and CDR2 YYEEEE. The CDR3 is made up of 17 amino acids. With 0 bases clipped from V and 4 bases from J, the junction kept 9 bases outside the gene matches. As DNA, the CDR3 is TGTGCCAGCAGCTTGGTTTATGAGACAGGGGGCAGCACTGAAGCTTTCTTT. This codes for CASSLVYETGGSTEAFF.

This chain joins TRBV7-6 and TRBJ2-7, with a possible D match to TRBD1 (5 bases). This CDR3 is 16 amino acids long. Per germline, CDR1 SGHVS and CDR2 FNYEAQ. V was shortened by 5 bases and J by 4 bases, with 21 bases between the two germline ends. Written as DNA, the CDR3 is TGTGCCAGCAGCCGCGACGGTGGCCAGGGTAGATACGAGCAGTACTTC. Its protein is CASSRDGGQGRYEQYF.

Only a few counts were recorded for this clone. This chain uses TRBV7-8 with TRBJ1-2, with 11 bases identical to TRBD1. Trimming removed 5 bases from V and 3 bases from J; junction bases left unmatched: 5. CDR3 length: 15 residues. Germline V gives CDR1 SGHVS, CDR2 FQNEAQ. The CDR3 is CASSTRDRGDYGYTF. The CDR3 DNA is TGTGCCAGCAGCACCCGGGACAGGGGGGACTATGGCTACACCTTC.

The J gene is TRBJ1-2, the V gene TRBV5-1; 7 bases align to TRBD1. The CDR3 extends over 14 amino acids. Looked up from germline, CDR1 is SGHRS and CDR2 is YFSETQ. Losses at the gene ends were 3 bases for V and 4 bases for J; bases not matched to a gene: 6. The CDR3 nucleotides are TGCGCCAGCAGCTCCCTGGGACAGACCTATGGCTACACCTTC. Translating it yields CASSSLGQTYGYTF.

The rearrangement uses TRBV6-1 and TRBJ2-7; 11 bases map to TRBD2. Unmatched junction bases numbered 8, after V lost 0 bases and J lost 7 bases. CDR1 is MNHNS and CDR2 is SASEGT in the germline V gene. The CDR3 runs to 16 residues. CDR3 region: CASSEAPSGGNREQYF. CDR3 DNA: TGTGCCAGCAGTGAAGCCCCTAGCGGGGGGAATAGGGAGCAGTACTTC.

The chain combines TRBV21-1 with TRBJ1-5; the table's TRBD1 call for D was not verified on the DNA. TRBV21-1 is classified as a pseudogene. This CDR3 spans 12 amino acids. The CDR3: CASSSGQQPQHF. For the CDR3, the DNA is TGTGCCAGCAGCAGCGGACAGCAGCCCCAGCATTTT.

The CDR3 DNA is TGCGCCAGCAGCTTGGACAGGGTTTCCTATGGCTACACCTTC. This gives the protein CASSLDRVSYGYTF. The chain carries TRBV5-1 and TRBJ1-2; D may be TRBD1 (6 bases). The CDR3 contains 14 residues. V gave up 0 bases and J gave up 4 bases, with 10 bases separating them. CDR1 SGHRS and CDR2 YFSETQ come from the germline V gene.

The chain has TRBV21-1 and TRBJ1-1; TRBD1, the D gene given by the table, was not confirmed from the DNA. TRBV21-1 has pseudogene status. The CDR3 is 13 residues long. DNA of the CDR3: TGTGCCAGCAGCAAAGCCCCAAACACTGAAGCTTTCTTT. Translated, it gives CASSKAPNTEAFF.

V usage is TRBV7-2 and J usage is TRBJ2-3; no definite D call. The length of the CDR3 is 14 residues. V lost 4 bases to trimming and J lost 4 bases, with 12 bases between them. CDR1 and CDR2 from the germline V gene are SGHTA and FQGNSA. The CDR3: CASSSTPGADTQYF. The CDR3 nucleotides are TGTGCCAGCAGCTCCACGCCAGGCGCAGATACGCAGTATTTT.

This sequence joins TRBV6-4 and TRBJ2-2; D uncertain. The CDR3 is made up of 14 amino acids. Trimming removed 4 bases at V and 0 bases at J, with 6 bases between. Germline V gives CDR1 MRHNA, CDR2 SNTAGT. CDR3 coding DNA: TGTGCCAGCAGTGGACTTTCGAACACCGGGGAGCTGTTTTTT. This translates into CASSGLSNTGELFF.

This clone turned up a few times. The chain links TRBV7-8 to TRBJ2-2; the match to TRBD1 covers 7 bases. V was clipped by 3 bases and J by 0 bases; unmatched bases: 4. The germline V gene encodes CDR1 SGHVS and CDR2 FQNEAQ. This CDR3 is 16 amino acids long. This chain's CDR3 is CASSLLQGANTGELFF. The CDR3 nucleotides are TGTGCCAGCAGCTTGCTCCAGGGGGCGAACACCGGGGAGCTGTTTTTT.

The V call is TRBV10-3, the J call TRBJ2-3; tentatively, D is TRBD1 (6 bases). The germline CDR1 and CDR2 sequences are ENHRY and SYGVKD. The ends were cut back, 8 bases at V and 0 bases at J, with 18 bases in the middle. The CDR3 has 16 residues. The CDR3 DNA sequence: TGTGCCATCGGGTCACAGGGCGGACCTAGCACAGATACGCAGTATTTT. This encodes CAIGSQGGPSTDTQYF.

V gene TRBV18 combines with J gene TRBJ1-5, with 8 positions matching TRBD1. The CDR3 consists of 15 residues. Germline V CDR1 and CDR2: KGHSH, LQKENI. Germline trimming cut 3 bases from V and 5 bases from J; bases unmatched to any gene: 6. CDR3 amino acids: CASSPRQGIDQPQHF. Written as DNA, the CDR3 is TGTGCCAGCTCACCCCGACAGGGGATCGATCAGCCCCAGCATTTT.

The chain recombines TRBV6-5 with TRBJ1-1; 10 nucleotides agree with TRBD1. The V gene's germline CDR1 is MNHEY and CDR2 SVGAGI. This CDR3 is 13 amino acids long. V trimming: 7 bases; J trimming: 7 bases; junction bases outside the gene matches: 6. The CDR3 DNA is TGTGCCAGCACCCTAGGACAGGGGGTTGAAGCTTTCTTT. Translation: CASTLGQGVEAFF.

The rearrangement joins TRBV5-1 to TRBJ2-3; TRBD2 matches at 7 bases. The CDR3 runs 16 residues. Germline CDR1 and CDR2: SGHRS and YFSETQ. The ends lost 5 bases at V and 4 bases at J; junction bases unmatched: 13. CDR3: CASRAELAVPADTQYF. The DNA for the CDR3 is TGCGCCAGCAGGGCCGAGCTAGCGGTCCCCGCAGATACGCAGTATTTT.

The chain employs TRBV4-1 and TRBJ2-7; 9 bases fit TRBD2. Germline values: CDR1 MGHRA, CDR2 YSYEKL. The CDR3 extends over 19 amino acids. V dropped 0 bases and J dropped 5; count of bases not matched to a gene: 17. The CDR3 sequence: CASSQDPPSGISPFDEQYF. The DNA for the CDR3 is TGCGCCAGCAGCCAAGACCCGCCTAGCGGGATTTCCCCTTTCGACGAGCAGTACTTC.

In nucleotides, the CDR3 is TGTGCCAGCAGCGAAGACACCCGCACAGATACGCAGTATTTT. The encoded protein is CASSEDTRTDTQYF. J is TRBJ2-3 and V is TRBV11-3, with D hard to call. The CDR3 has 14 amino acids. The V gene lost 5 bases and the J gene lost 1 base, with 10 bases spanning the gap. Germline V gene sequence: CDR1 SGHNT, CDR2 YENEEA.

CDR3 coding DNA: TGTGCCAGCAGTGGCGGACTTAACCCGACAGATACGCAGTATTTT. This encodes CASSGGLNPTDTQYF. The chain recombines TRBV6-6 with TRBJ2-3; D is perhaps TRBD2 (5 bases). V lost 5 bases and J 3 bases, leaving 15 bases between the germline ends. The CDR3 extends over 15 amino acids. The V gene's germline CDR1 is MNHNY and CDR2 SVGAGI (reference sequence).

This clone came up a few times. The chain uses TRBV5-1 and TRBJ1-1, with no clear D. Looked up from germline, CDR1 is SGHRS and CDR2 is YFSETQ. The CDR3 spans 14 residues. V dropped 3 bases and J dropped 3 bases, with 12 bases sitting between them. The CDR3 spells CASSWSGDDTEAFF. CDR3 in DNA: TGCGCCAGCAGCTGGAGCGGGGATGACACTGAAGCTTTCTTT.

The rearrangement links TRBV2 to TRBJ1-1, with D possibly being TRBD1 (5 bases). CDR1 and CDR2 from the germline V gene are SNHLY and FYNNEI. Trimming stripped 5 bases from V and 3 bases from J, with 16 bases between. The CDR3 contains 15 residues. The CDR3 region has the DNA TGTGCCAGCAGTAACATCAGGGATGGGGACACTGAAGCTTTCTTT. As protein: CASSNIRDGDTEAFF.

CDR3 DNA: TGTGCCAGCAGCTATATATCGGGAGGGGAAGCTTTCTTT. Translated, it gives CASSYISGGEAFF. This sequence joins TRBV2 and TRBJ1-1; D remains ambiguous. The CDR3 spans 13 residues. Trimming took 6 bases from V and 8 from J, leaving 16 bases between them. Germline V gives CDR1 SNHLY, CDR2 FYNNEI. Complete variable domain (other parts from reference TRBV2 and TRBJ1-1): EPEVTQTPSHQVTQMGQEVILRCVPISNHLYFYWYRQILGQKVEFLVSFYNNEISEKSEIFDDQFSVERPDGSNFTLKIRSTKLEDSAMYFCASSYISGGEAFFGQGTRLTVV.

The J gene is TRBJ2-2, the V gene TRBV5-4, with 12 bases aligning to TRBD2. The J segment lost 3 bases and the V segment lost 4 bases, leaving 4 bases of the junction unmatched. The CDR3 is made up of 16 amino acids. The germline V gene encodes CDR1 SGHNT and CDR2 YYREEE (reference sequence). The CDR3 bases are TGTGCCAGCAGCCCCCTAGCGGGAGGGGACACCGGGGAGCTGTTTTTT. As protein: CASSPLAGGDTGELFF.

The chain joins TRBV5-1 to TRBJ2-7; 8 bases agree with TRBD2. After removal of 0 bases from V and 6 bases from J, the junction contained 5 bases not matched to a gene. The CDR3 covers 14 residues. Germline CDR1 and CDR2: SGHRS and YFSETQ. CDR3 sequence reads: CASSLGKRETEQYF. The CDR3, as DNA: TGCGCCAGCAGCTTGGGCAAGCGGGAGACCGAGCAGTACTTC.

V is TRBV4-1 and J is TRBJ2-5, with D possibly TRBD2 on 6 matching bases. Germline V gene lookup returns CDR1 MGHRA and CDR2 YSYEKL. The ends were cut back, 4 bases at V and 5 bases at J, with 14 bases in the middle. The CDR3 length is 14 residues. This CDR3 is CASSLPGSDETQYF. DNA of the CDR3: TGCGCCAGCAGCCTCCCCGGGAGTGATGAGACCCAGTACTTC.

The chain uses TRBV9 and TRBJ1-3; the match to TRBD1 covers 8 bases. Trimming cost V 6 bases and J 0 bases; bases outside gene matches: 17. The length of the CDR3 is 19 residues. Germline V lookup: CDR1 SGDLS, CDR2 YYNGEE. The CDR3 nucleotides read TGTGCCAGCATCCCATACTCCGGGACAGGAGCTTCCTCTGGAAACACCATATATTTT. Its translation: CASIPYSGTGASSGNTIYF.

The chain carries TRBV7-6 and TRBJ1-1, with 10 bases matching TRBD1. Trimming took 5 bases from V and 5 from J; bases not matched to a gene: 11. Germline-derived CDR1 and CDR2 are SGHVS and FNYEAQ. The CDR3 consists of 16 residues. CDR3 sequence reads: CASSARDRGRGTEAFF. The CDR3 DNA sequence: TGTGCCAGCAGCGCCCGGGACAGGGGCAGGGGAACTGAAGCTTTCTTT.

This clone was counted only a few times. Other DNA sequences within the sample encode an identical CDR3. The chain joins TRBV5-5 to TRBJ1-5; 10 bases line up with TRBD1. The CDR3 has 14 residues. Germline V gene lookup returns CDR1 SGHKS and CDR2 YYEKEE (reference sequence). V trimming: 2 bases; J trimming: 5 bases; junction bases outside the gene matches: 1. The CDR3 protein is CASSFGQGDQPQHF. In nucleotides, the CDR3 is TGTGCCAGCAGCTTTGGACAGGGGGATCAGCCCCAGCATTTT.

The chain combines TRBV11-2 with TRBJ1-2, with D possibly TRBD1 on 6 matching bases. Trimming shortened V by 1 base and J by 1 base, and 10 bases separated the two germline ends. CDR3 length: 15 residues. Germline CDR1 is SGHAT and CDR2 is FQNNGV. DNA of the CDR3: TGTGCCAGCAGCTTAGGTACAGGGCGTAACTATGGCTACACCTTC. Its translation: CASSLGTGRNYGYTF.

This chain's CDR3 is CASSSRGGLDGYTF. Written as DNA, the CDR3 is TGTGCCAGCAGTTCAAGGGGGGGTTTAGATGGCTACACCTTC. The chain links TRBV6-5 to TRBJ1-2; weak D call: TRBD1 (6 bases). Trimming took off 4 bases at V and 6 bases at J, with 15 bases between the two ends. The germline V gene encodes CDR1 MNHEY and CDR2 SVGAGI. This CDR3 has 14 residues.

This chain uses TRBV7-9 with TRBJ2-7; D is perhaps TRBD2 (8 bases). This CDR3 spans 15 amino acids. The V end lost 4 bases, the J end lost 5 bases, and 18 bases lay between the germline ends. Germline V gene data show CDR1 as SEHNR and CDR2 as FQNEAQ (reference sequence). In DNA form, the CDR3 reads TGTGCCAGCAGCTCCGGGAGGGGGCGTATCGACGAGCAGTACTTC. It yields the protein CASSSGRGRIDEQYF.